This T cell receptor (beta chain) came from a study of shared clonotypes between healthy human individuals. Study overall: CD4 naive and memory got three plates each, CD8 naive two, CD8 memory one.

V lost 10 bases, J lost 9 bases, and 7 bases stayed unmatched. This CDR3 has 13 residues. Per the germline V gene, CDR1 is ENHRY and CDR2 is SYGVKD. From CD4+ cells came CD45RA+ naive and CD45RA-negative memory subsets. Sequencing was performed with immunoSEQ multiplex PCR; in TCRdb, only in-frame clones are kept and a portion is missing. The sample contains 2 million to 3 million clones, about 92% of which appear only once. The sequence was obtained from a man between 18 and 35 years old in good health. The V gene is TRBV10-3, the J gene TRBJ2-1, with 12 bases matching TRBD2. The sample was naive CD4+ T cells sorted from blood. Regarding subset: CD45RA+ positively selected. This chain's CDR3 is CATTSGGEGEQFF. CDR3 bases: TGTGCCACGACTAGCGGGGGAGAGGGTGAGCAGTTCTTC.